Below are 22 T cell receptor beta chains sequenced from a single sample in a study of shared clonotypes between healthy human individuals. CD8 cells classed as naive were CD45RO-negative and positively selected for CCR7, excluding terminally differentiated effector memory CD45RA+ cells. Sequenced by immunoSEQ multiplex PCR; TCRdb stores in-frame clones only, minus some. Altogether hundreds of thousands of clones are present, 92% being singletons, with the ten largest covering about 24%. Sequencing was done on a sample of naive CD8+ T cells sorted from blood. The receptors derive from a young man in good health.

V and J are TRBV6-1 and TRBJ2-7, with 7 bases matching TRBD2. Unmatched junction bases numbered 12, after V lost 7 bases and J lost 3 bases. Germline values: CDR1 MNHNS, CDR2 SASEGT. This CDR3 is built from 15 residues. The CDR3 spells CASIPAGLPNYEQYF. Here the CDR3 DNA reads TGTGCCAGCATCCCCGCGGGACTACCTAACTACGAGCAGTACTTC.

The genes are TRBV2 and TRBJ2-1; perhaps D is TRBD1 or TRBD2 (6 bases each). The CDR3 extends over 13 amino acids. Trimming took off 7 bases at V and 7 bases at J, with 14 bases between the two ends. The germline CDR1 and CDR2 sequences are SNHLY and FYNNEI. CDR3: CASNGGAGNEQFF. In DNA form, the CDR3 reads TGTGCCAGCAATGGGGGCGCGGGGAATGAGCAGTTCTTC.

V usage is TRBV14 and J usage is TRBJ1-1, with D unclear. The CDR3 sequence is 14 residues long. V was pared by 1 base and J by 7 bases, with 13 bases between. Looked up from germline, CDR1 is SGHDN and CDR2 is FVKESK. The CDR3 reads CASSQGYSGFEAFF. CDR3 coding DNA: TGTGCCAGCAGCCAAGGTTATTCGGGATTTGAAGCTTTCTTT.

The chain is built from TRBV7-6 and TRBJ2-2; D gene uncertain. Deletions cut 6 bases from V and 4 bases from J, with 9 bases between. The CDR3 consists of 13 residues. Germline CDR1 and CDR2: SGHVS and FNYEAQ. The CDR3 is CASSPTFTGELFF. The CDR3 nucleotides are TGTGCCAGCAGTCCGACTTTCACCGGGGAGCTGTTTTTT.

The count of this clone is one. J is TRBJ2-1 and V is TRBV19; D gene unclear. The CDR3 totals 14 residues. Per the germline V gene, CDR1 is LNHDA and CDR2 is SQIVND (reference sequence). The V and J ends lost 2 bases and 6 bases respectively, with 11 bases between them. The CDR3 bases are TGTGCCAGTAGTATACCCGGGTTGTTCAATGAGCAGTTCTTC. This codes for CASSIPGLFNEQFF.

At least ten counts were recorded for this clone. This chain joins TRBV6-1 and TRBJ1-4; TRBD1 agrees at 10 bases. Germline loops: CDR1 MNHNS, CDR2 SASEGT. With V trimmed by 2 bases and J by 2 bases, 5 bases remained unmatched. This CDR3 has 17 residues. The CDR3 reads CASSELRQGATNEKLFF. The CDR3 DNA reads TGTGCCAGCAGTGAATTAAGACAGGGGGCGACTAATGAAAAACTGTTTTTT.

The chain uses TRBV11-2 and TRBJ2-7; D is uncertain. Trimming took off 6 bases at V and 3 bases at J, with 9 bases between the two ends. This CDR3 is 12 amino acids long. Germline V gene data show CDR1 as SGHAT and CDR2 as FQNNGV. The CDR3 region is CASSSESYEQYF. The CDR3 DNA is TGTGCCAGCAGTTCAGAGAGCTACGAGCAGTACTTC.

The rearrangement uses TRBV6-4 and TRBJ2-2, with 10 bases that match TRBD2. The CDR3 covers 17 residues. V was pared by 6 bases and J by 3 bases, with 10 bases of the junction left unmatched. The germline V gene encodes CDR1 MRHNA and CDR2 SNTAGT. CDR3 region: CASSIPIAGGDTGELFF. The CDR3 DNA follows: TGTGCCAGCAGCATCCCGATAGCGGGAGGTGACACCGGGGAGCTGTTTTTT.

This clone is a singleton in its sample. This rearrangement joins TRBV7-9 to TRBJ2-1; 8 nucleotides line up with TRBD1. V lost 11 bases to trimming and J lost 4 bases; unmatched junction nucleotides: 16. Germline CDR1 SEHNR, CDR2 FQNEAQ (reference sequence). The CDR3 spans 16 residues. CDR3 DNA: TGTGCCGTTGGGACAGGAATAGAGGTGTCGTACAATGAGCAGTTCTTC. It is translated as CAVGTGIEVSYNEQFF.

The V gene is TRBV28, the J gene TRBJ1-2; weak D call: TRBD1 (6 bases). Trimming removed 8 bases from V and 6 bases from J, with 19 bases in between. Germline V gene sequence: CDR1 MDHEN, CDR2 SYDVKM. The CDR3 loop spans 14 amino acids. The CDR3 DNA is TGTGCCAGCGCTCAACCGGGGGGCAAGGATGGCTACACCTTC. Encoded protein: CASAQPGGKDGYTF.

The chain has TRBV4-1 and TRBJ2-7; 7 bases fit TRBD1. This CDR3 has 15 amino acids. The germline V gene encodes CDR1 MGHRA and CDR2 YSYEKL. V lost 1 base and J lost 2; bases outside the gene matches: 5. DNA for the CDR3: TGCGCCAGCAGCCAAGCGACAGGGAATACCTACGAGCAGTACTTC. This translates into CASSQATGNTYEQYF.

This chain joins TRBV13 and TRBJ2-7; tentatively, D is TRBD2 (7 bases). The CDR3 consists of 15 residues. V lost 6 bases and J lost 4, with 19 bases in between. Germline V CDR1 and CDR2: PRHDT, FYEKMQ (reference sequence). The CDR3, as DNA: TGTGCCAGCAGGGCTCGGGGGGCCCAACCTTACGAGCAGTACTTC. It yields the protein CASRARGAQPYEQYF.

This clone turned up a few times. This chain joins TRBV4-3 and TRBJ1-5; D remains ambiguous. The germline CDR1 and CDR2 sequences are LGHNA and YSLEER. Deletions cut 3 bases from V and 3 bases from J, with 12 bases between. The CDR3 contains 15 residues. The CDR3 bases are TGCGCCAGCAGCCAGGGGAGGTTCAACAATCAGCCCCAGCATTTT. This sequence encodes CASSQGRFNNQPQHF.

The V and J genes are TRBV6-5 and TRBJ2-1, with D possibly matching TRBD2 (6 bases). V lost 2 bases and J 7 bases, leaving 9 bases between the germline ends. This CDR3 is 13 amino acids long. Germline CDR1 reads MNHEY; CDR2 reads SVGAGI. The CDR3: CASSYGSGNEQFF. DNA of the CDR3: TGTGCCAGCAGTTACGGGAGCGGGAATGAGCAGTTCTTC.

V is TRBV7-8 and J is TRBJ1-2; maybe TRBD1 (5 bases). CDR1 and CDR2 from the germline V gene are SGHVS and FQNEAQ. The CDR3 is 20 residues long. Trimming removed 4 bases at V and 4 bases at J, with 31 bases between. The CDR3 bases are TGTGCCAGCAGCTGGAAACCGACAGAAAGCTTGGGCCTCTCATTCTATGGCTACACCTTC. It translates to CASSWKPTESLGLSFYGYTF.

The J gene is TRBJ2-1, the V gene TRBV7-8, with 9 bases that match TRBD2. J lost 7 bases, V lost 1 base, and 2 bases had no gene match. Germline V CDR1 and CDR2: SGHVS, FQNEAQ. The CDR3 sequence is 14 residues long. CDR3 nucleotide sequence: TGTGCCAGCAGCTTAGGCGGGAGGGGGAATGAGCAGTTCTTC. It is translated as CASSLGGRGNEQFF.

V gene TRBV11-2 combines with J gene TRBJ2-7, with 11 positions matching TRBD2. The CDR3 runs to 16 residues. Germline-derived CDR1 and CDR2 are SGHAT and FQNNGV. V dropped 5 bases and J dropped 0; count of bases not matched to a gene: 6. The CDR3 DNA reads TGTGCCAGCAGCCCTACGACTAGCGGGATCTCCTACGAGCAGTACTTC. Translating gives CASSPTTSGISYEQYF.

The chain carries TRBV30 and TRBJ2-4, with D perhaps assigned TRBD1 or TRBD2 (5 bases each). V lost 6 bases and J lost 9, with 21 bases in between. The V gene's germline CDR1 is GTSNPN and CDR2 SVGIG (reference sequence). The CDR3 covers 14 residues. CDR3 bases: TGTGCCTGTTACCACCCAACAACTGGGGGCATTCAGTACTTC. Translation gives CACYHPTTGGIQYF.

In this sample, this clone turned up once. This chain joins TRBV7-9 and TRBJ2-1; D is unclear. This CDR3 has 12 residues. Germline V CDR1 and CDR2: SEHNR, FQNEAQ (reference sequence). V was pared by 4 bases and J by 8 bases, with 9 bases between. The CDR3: CASSSVRYEQFF. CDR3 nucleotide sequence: TGTGCCAGCAGCTCGGTACGGTATGAGCAGTTCTTC.

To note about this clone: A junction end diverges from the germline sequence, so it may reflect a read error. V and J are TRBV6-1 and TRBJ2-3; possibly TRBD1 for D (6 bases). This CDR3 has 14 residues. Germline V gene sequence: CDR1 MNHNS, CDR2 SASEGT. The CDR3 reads CASLSSDSTNTQYF. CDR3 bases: TGTGCCAGCCTCTCGTCGGACAGCACAAATACGCAGTATTTT.

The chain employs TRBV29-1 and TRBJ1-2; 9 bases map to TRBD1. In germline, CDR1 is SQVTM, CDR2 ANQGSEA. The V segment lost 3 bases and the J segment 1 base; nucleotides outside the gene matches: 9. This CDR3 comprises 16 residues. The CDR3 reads CSVEGGTGPDNYGYTF. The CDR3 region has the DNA TGCAGCGTTGAGGGGGGGACAGGGCCAGATAACTATGGCTACACCTTC.

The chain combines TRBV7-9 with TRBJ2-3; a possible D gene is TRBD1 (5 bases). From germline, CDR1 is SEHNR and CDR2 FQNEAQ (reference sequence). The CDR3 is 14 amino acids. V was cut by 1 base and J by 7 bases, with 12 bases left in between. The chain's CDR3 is CASSLGPGIHTQYF. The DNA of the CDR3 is TGTGCCAGCAGCTTAGGCCCAGGGATCCATACGCAGTATTTT.